The clone carrying this TCR beta chain was seen only once. The antigen remains undetermined. The source of the sample is a study of PD-1 blockade in mismatch repair-deficient tumors. As for the study in general: Enrolled about 2012-2016, patients had progressing, pretreated mismatch repair-deficient cancers of about twelve types. General study results and limits: Tumor-resident clones, often absent from pretreatment blood, expanded after pembrolizumab and then contracted.

Clones were read by immunoSEQ multiplex PCR, and TCRdb kept only the in-frame ones, dropping some. Of about 35,000 clones listed, 65% to 85% are singletons. Mismatch repair deficiency was confirmed in all patients, by PCR or immunohistochemistry. TCRs were sequenced from a few patients responding to pembrolizumab. This CDR3 has 16 amino acids. V shed 4 bases, J shed 3 bases, and the junction held 7 bases outside the gene matches. CDR1 is WNHNN, CDR2 SYGVQD, per germline (reference sequence). The clonotype comes from an adult with mismatch repair-deficient cancer. Source: PBMCs, taken approximately 6 weeks after starting pembrolizumab. This sequence joins TRBV10-1 and TRBJ2-3, with 10 bases aligning to TRBD2. In DNA, the CDR3 is TGCGCCAGCAGTGTTCCTAGCGGGAGTATGACAGATACGCAGTATTTT. This codes for CASSVPSGSMTDTQYF.